This T cell receptor (beta chain) appears in the sequencing data of a study of control samples from healthy donors and cancer patients. The germline V gene has CDR1 DFQATT and CDR2 SNEGSKA (reference sequence). The CDR3 is 16 residues long. V lost 3 bases to trimming and J lost 5 bases; unmatched junction nucleotides: 14. Method: immunoSEQ multiplex PCR; TCRdb's copy keeps in-frame clones and lacks some. The table records fewer than 120,000 clones, 88% of them present only once. Sequenced sample: PBMCs. The clonotype comes from a woman aged 55-69 years with lung cancer. The chain is built from TRBV20-1 and TRBJ1-2; the match to TRBD1 covers 8 bases. The CDR3 sequence: CSASYEDRGWFYGYTF. The CDR3 nucleotides read TGCAGTGCTAGTTACGAAGACAGGGGATGGTTTTATGGCTACACCTTC.